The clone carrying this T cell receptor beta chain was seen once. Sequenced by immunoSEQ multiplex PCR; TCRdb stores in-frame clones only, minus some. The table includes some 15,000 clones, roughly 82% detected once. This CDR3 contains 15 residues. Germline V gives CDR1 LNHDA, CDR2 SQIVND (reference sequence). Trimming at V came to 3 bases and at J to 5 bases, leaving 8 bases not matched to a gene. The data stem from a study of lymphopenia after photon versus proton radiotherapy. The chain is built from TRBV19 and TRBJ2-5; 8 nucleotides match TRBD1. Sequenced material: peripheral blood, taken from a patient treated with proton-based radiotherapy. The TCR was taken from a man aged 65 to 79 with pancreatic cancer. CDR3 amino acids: CASSIGGAGGETQYF. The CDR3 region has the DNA TGTGCCAGTAGTATCGGGGGAGCAGGGGGCGAGACCCAGTACTTC.